These 13 T cell receptor beta chains came from one sample sequenced in a study of blood T cell repertoires in COVID-19. Clones were read by immunoSEQ multiplex PCR, and TCRdb kept only the in-frame ones, dropping some. The table includes some 200,000 clones, 65% to 90% detected once. Sequencing used peripheral blood. These receptors originate from a man older than 75 with acute or convalescent COVID-19.

The chain is built from TRBV7-2 and TRBJ2-2; 12 nucleotides line up with TRBD1. The V and J ends lost 4 bases and 8 bases, in that order; junction bases with no gene match: 5. This CDR3 has 15 amino acids. CDR1 SGHTA and CDR2 FQGNSA come from the germline V gene. The CDR3 DNA reads TGTGCCAGCAGCTCGGGACAGGGGGCTCCGGGGGAGCTGTTTTTT. This encodes CASSSGQGAPGELFF.

The V call is TRBV4-3, the J call TRBJ2-4; 8 bases match TRBD2. V lost 2 bases, J lost 6 bases, and 3 bases stayed unmatched. Per the germline V gene, CDR1 is LGHNA and CDR2 is YSLEER. CDR3 size: 14 residues. The CDR3 loop reads CASSQFRGGNIQYF. The DNA of the CDR3 is TGCGCCAGCAGCCAATTTCGGGGGGGAAACATTCAGTACTTC.

The V gene is TRBV5-4, the J gene TRBJ2-1, with 7 positions matching TRBD1. Germline CDR1 reads SGHNT; CDR2 reads YYREEE (reference sequence). The ends lost 4 bases at V and 15 bases at J; junction bases unmatched: 13. There are 13 residues in the CDR3. CDR3 region: CASSTGQEAPRFF. CDR3 in DNA: TGTGCCAGCAGCACTGGACAGGAAGCCCCTCGGTTCTTC.

This rearrangement joins TRBV19 to TRBJ1-1; D not certain. Germline CDR1 LNHDA, CDR2 SQIVND (reference sequence). CDR3 length: 15 amino acids. The ends were cut back, 3 bases at V and 7 bases at J, with 18 bases in the middle. CDR3 amino acids: CASSIFRTGNDEAFF. The DNA of the CDR3 is TGTGCCAGTAGTATCTTCAGGACTGGGAACGATGAAGCTTTCTTT. Together with reference TRBV19 and TRBJ1-1, the CDR3 gives the full variable domain: DGGITQSPKYLFRKEGQNVTLSCEQNLNHDAMYWYRQDPGQGLRLIYYSQIVNDFQKGDIAEGYSVSREKKESFPLTVTSAQKNPTAFYLCASSIFRTGNDEAFFGQGTRLTVV.

The chain couples TRBV2 to TRBJ2-7; TRBD1 is a possible D gene (6 bases). This CDR3 region has 14 residues. Between the trimmed V and J ends, which lost 10 bases and 0 bases, there was a span of 16 bases. Germline V gene lookup returns CDR1 SNHLY and CDR2 FYNNEI. CDR3 bases: TGTGCCAACAAAGCGAGGGGACACTCCTACGAGCAGTACTTC. Its translation is CANKARGHSYEQYF.

This clone occurred once. The chain couples TRBV6-6 to TRBJ1-4, with D uncertain. The CDR3 has 14 residues. Germline V CDR1 and CDR2: MNHNY, SVGAGI (reference sequence). V lost 2 bases and J 4 bases, leaving 8 bases between the germline ends. CDR3 protein: CASSYPEGNEKLFF. DNA for the CDR3: TGTGCCAGCAGTTACCCGGAGGGTAATGAAAAACTGTTTTTT.

This chain joins TRBV2 and TRBJ1-2; TRBD1 might be the D (6 bases). The CDR3 is made up of 15 amino acids. V lost 6 bases and J 7 bases, leaving 21 bases between the germline ends. CDR1 SNHLY and CDR2 FYNNEI come from the germline V gene. The CDR3 protein is CASSLPGHQRGGYTF. The CDR3 DNA is TGTGCCAGCAGCTTACCGGGACACCAAAGGGGTGGCTACACCTTC.

The chain couples TRBV9 to TRBJ1-3, with 8 bases that match TRBD1. The CDR3 contains 16 residues. CDR1 and CDR2 (germline): SGDLS, YYNGEE. The J segment lost 4 bases and the V segment lost 4 bases, leaving 10 bases of the junction unmatched. In DNA form, the CDR3 reads TGTGCCAGCAGCCTCCACGGACAGGGCTCAGGAAACACCATATATTTT. This gives the protein CASSLHGQGSGNTIYF.

The gene calls are TRBV28 and TRBJ1-5, with 7 bases matching TRBD1. The V gene end was trimmed by 6 bases and the J gene end by 12 bases; junction bases not matched to a gene: 11. The CDR3 runs to 13 residues. Germline V gene data show CDR1 as MDHEN and CDR2 as SYDVKM. CDR3 residues: CASRADRYRLQHF. The CDR3 bases are TGTGCCAGCAGAGCGGACAGGTACCGACTCCAGCATTTT.

The chain has TRBV5-1 and TRBJ2-5, with 11 bases that match TRBD2. Trimming at V came to 3 bases and at J to 5 bases, leaving 15 bases not matched to a gene. CDR1 and CDR2 (germline): SGHRS, YFSETQ. The CDR3 runs to 18 residues. CDR3 bases: TGCGCCAGCAGCTCGGTAGCGGGAGGGGCCGTCGTCCGGGAGACCCAGTACTTC. Translated, it gives CASSSVAGGAVVRETQYF.

The rearrangement joins TRBV25-1 to TRBJ2-1; 12 bases align to TRBD2. The CDR3 extends over 15 amino acids. Germline-derived CDR1 and CDR2 are MGHDK and SYGVNS. With V trimmed by 8 bases and J by 5 bases, 7 bases remained unmatched. CDR3 protein: CASGRTSGMHNEQFF. The CDR3 nucleotides are TGTGCCAGCGGTCGGACTAGCGGGATGCACAATGAGCAGTTCTTC.

This clone was detected once. This chain uses TRBV6-5 with TRBJ2-7, with TRBD2 identical over 7 bases. The CDR3 is made up of 14 amino acids. Germline loops: CDR1 MNHEY, CDR2 SVGAGI. The trim removed 10 bases at V and 3 bases at J, leaving 12 bases unmatched. CDR3 in DNA: TGTGCCACCTCAATTTCGGGACTACTCTACGAGCAGTACGTC. Translation gives CATSISGLLYEQYV.

CDR3 loop: CASSFGDRGKLFF. The CDR3 region has the DNA TGTGCCAGCAGTTTTGGGGACAGGGGAAAACTGTTTTTT. This chain links TRBV27 with TRBJ1-4; 10 nucleotides line up with TRBD1. This CDR3 has 13 amino acids. The germline V gene encodes CDR1 MNHEY and CDR2 SMNVEV (reference sequence). The V and J ends lost 3 bases and 10 bases, in that order; junction bases with no gene match: 2.